This entry is about one TCR beta chain. The method was immunoSEQ multiplex PCR; TCRdb's version includes in-frame clones alone and lacks a portion of them. Here the sample spans about 140,000 clones, around 80% being singletons. This sample stems from a study of blood T cell repertoires in COVID-19. With V trimmed by 5 bases and J by 3 bases, 7 bases remained unmatched. The CDR3 runs 13 residues. The germline gives CDR1 SQVTM, CDR2 ANQGSEA. Sequencing used peripheral blood. The V and J genes are TRBV29-1 and TRBJ2-7, with 7 positions matching TRBD1. The source is a human donor in a cohort sampled during active COVID-19. CDR3 in amino acids: CSVKTGIRYEQYF. CDR3 bases: TGCAGCGTTAAGACAGGGATACGCTACGAGCAGTACTTC.